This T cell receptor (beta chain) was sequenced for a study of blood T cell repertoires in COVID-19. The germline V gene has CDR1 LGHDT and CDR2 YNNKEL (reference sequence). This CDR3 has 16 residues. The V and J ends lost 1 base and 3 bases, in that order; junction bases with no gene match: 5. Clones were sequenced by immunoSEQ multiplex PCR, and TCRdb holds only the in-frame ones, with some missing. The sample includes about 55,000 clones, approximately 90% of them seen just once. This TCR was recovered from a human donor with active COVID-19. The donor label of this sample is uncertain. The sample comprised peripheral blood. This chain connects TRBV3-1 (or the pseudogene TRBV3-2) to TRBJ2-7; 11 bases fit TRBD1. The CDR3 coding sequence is TGTGCCAGCAGCCAAGTCCCGGGACAGGGGGTCTACGAGCAGTACTTC. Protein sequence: CASSQVPGQGVYEQYF.